These 26 T cell receptor beta chains originate from one sample sequenced in a study of control samples from healthy donors and cancer patients. Libraries were prepared by immunoSEQ multiplex PCR; TCRdb keeps only in-frame clonotypes and omits some of them. The sample has around 110,000 clones; approximately 90% are singletons. The sequenced material came from PBMCs. These receptors were taken from a woman aged 50 to 65 with colorectal cancer.

V is TRBV14 and J is TRBJ2-1, with D perhaps given as TRBD1 or TRBD2 (6 bases each). V dropped 9 bases and J dropped 5 bases, with 17 bases sitting between them. The CDR3 sequence is 14 residues long. The germline V gene has CDR1 SGHDN and CDR2 FVKESK. The CDR3 sequence is CASGGRRGHNEQFF. The CDR3 nucleotides read TGTGCCAGTGGGGGGCGGCGGGGACACAATGAGCAGTTCTTC.

This clone was observed once. CDR3 residues: CATSRGTAGNTIYF. DNA of the CDR3: TGTGCCACCAGCAGAGGCACAGCTGGAAACACCATATATTTT. This rearrangement joins TRBV15 to TRBJ1-3, with D hard to call. This CDR3 is 14 amino acids long. V was shortened by 1 base and J by 2 bases, with 6 bases between the two germline ends. CDR1 and CDR2 (germline): LNHNV, YYDKDF (reference sequence).

The rearrangement uses TRBV19 and TRBJ1-5; TRBD1 agrees at 8 bases. The CDR3 totals 13 residues. Trimming cost V 9 bases and J 4 bases; bases outside gene matches: 5. Looked up from germline, CDR1 is LNHDA and CDR2 is SQIVND (reference sequence). This CDR3 reads CASGTGQNQPQHF. The CDR3 bases are TGTGCCAGCGGGACAGGCCAGAATCAGCCCCAGCATTTT. The entire variable domain, with the rest obtained from reference TRBV19 and TRBJ1-5, is as follows: DGGITQSPKYLFRKEGQNVTLSCEQNLNHDAMYWYRQDPGQGLRLIYYSQIVNDFQKGDIAEGYSVSREKKESFPLTVTSAQKNPTAFYLCASGTGQNQPQHFGDGTRLSIL.

Only one count was recorded for this clone. The chain uses TRBV5-1 and TRBJ2-5, with D perhaps matching TRBD1 or TRBD2 (5 bases each). The CDR3 has 14 residues. V dropped 4 bases and J dropped 5 bases, with 15 bases sitting between them. Germline V CDR1 and CDR2: SGHRS, YFSETQ. The CDR3 protein is CASSLEGRRETQYF. In DNA form, the CDR3 reads TGCGCCAGCAGCCTAGAGGGGCGCAGGGAGACCCAGTACTTC.

The chain joins TRBV7-2 to TRBJ1-1, with 8 bases fitting TRBD1. Trimming took 5 bases from V and 1 from J; bases not matched to a gene: 12. The CDR3 has 17 amino acids. CDR1 is SGHTA, CDR2 FQGNSA, per germline. CDR3 sequence: CASSLDRGLRGNTEAFF. The CDR3, as DNA: TGTGCCAGCAGCCTAGACAGGGGATTGCGAGGGAACACTGAAGCTTTCTTT.

At least ten counts were recorded for this clone. The chain has TRBV19 and TRBJ2-2; D may be TRBD1 (6 bases). CDR1 is LNHDA, CDR2 SQIVND, per germline (reference sequence). Trimming pared 6 bases from V and 0 bases from J, leaving 11 bases between. This CDR3 contains 15 residues. CDR3 DNA sequence: TGTGCCAGTAGACGGGACATTACGAACACCGGGGAGCTGTTTTTT. It specifies CASRRDITNTGELFF. Full variable domain (missing parts from reference TRBV19 and TRBJ2-2): DGGITQSPKYLFRKEGQNVTLSCEQNLNHDAMYWYRQDPGQGLRLIYYSQIVNDFQKGDIAEGYSVSREKKESFPLTVTSAQKNPTAFYLCASRRDITNTGELFFGEGSRLTVL.

The chain carries TRBV10-3 and TRBJ2-1; 9 nucleotides match TRBD2. Germline V gives CDR1 ENHRY, CDR2 SYGVKD. V dropped 6 bases and J dropped 9; count of bases not matched to a gene: 9. This CDR3 contains 14 residues. CDR3 residues: CAIRTSGLATEQFF. The CDR3 DNA sequence: TGTGCCATCAGGACTAGCGGCTTGGCGACTGAGCAGTTCTTC.

This rearrangement joins TRBV3-1 (or the pseudogene TRBV3-2) to TRBJ2-5, with D perhaps matching TRBD1 (5 bases). This CDR3 is 15 amino acids long. Trimming cost V 1 base and J 4 bases, with 13 bases left between them. Germline V gives CDR1 LGHDT, CDR2 YNNKEL (reference sequence). The CDR3, as DNA: TGTGCCAGCAGCCAAGGACAGCTTCGACCAGAGACCCAGTACTTC. Its protein product is CASSQGQLRPETQYF.

The chain joins TRBV7-6 to TRBJ2-5; D is possibly TRBD2 (5 bases). CDR3 size: 13 residues. With 6 bases removed from V and 1 base from J, the gap between germline ends came to 9 bases. Germline lookup yields CDR1 SGHVS and CDR2 FNYEAQ. CDR3 in amino acids: CASRTGIQETQYF. The CDR3 DNA follows: TGTGCCAGCAGAACCGGGATCCAAGAGACCCAGTACTTC.

This clone was counted once. This rearrangement joins TRBV5-6 to TRBJ2-1, with 8 bases aligning to TRBD2. Germline V lookup: CDR1 SGHDT, CDR2 YYEEEE. V shed 2 bases, J shed 3 bases, and the junction held 7 bases outside the gene matches. The CDR3 runs to 16 residues. The CDR3 nucleotides are TGTGCCAGCAGCTTACTCAGCGGGAGAGACTACAATGAGCAGTTCTTC. It codes for CASSLLSGRDYNEQFF.

The rearrangement uses TRBV10-3 and TRBJ1-6; maybe TRBD1 (6 bases). This CDR3 is built from 16 residues. The germline V gene has CDR1 ENHRY and CDR2 SYGVKD. V lost 2 bases to trimming and J lost 6 bases, with 14 bases between them. This CDR3 reads CAISEGGARPNSPLHF. The CDR3 coding sequence is TGTGCCATCAGTGAGGGGGGCGCGAGGCCTAATTCACCCCTCCACTTT.

The chain uses TRBV7-6 and TRBJ1-6, with 10 bases aligning to TRBD1. J lost 8 bases, V lost 5 bases, and 6 bases had no gene match. This CDR3 is 15 amino acids long. Germline V lookup: CDR1 SGHVS, CDR2 FNYEAQ. The CDR3 loop reads CASSARTGGDSPLHF. The CDR3, as DNA: TGTGCCAGCAGCGCACGGACAGGGGGGGATTCACCCCTCCACTTT.

The V call is TRBV9, the J call TRBJ2-7; D is possibly TRBD1 (6 bases). Germline CDR1 reads SGDLS; CDR2 reads YYNGEE. Trimming took off 0 bases at V and 6 bases at J, with 13 bases between the two ends. This CDR3 spans 14 amino acids. The DNA for the CDR3 is TGTGCCAGCAGCGTAGACTCACAGGGACGCGAGCAGTACTTC. Amino acid sequence: CASSVDSQGREQYF.

The V gene is TRBV6-5, the J gene TRBJ1-2; D unresolved. V was shortened by 2 bases and J by 8 bases, with 9 bases between the two germline ends. CDR1 is MNHEY and CDR2 is SVGAGI in the germline V gene. The CDR3 consists of 12 residues. DNA for the CDR3: TGTGCCAGCAGTTACGGCGCGGGCGGCTACACCTTC. It codes for CASSYGAGGYTF.

The chain links TRBV14 to TRBJ2-7; the match to TRBD2 covers 13 bases. The CDR3 is made up of 16 amino acids. Unmatched junction bases numbered 16, after V lost 5 bases and J lost 12 bases. Germline V CDR1 and CDR2: SGHDN, FVKESK. CDR3 residues: CASSDLGTSGARGRYF. The CDR3 DNA sequence: TGTGCCAGCAGCGACCTAGGGACTAGCGGGGCCCGGGGAAGGTACTTC.

The chain couples TRBV5-1 to TRBJ2-1; 11 positions match TRBD2. The CDR3 sequence is 18 residues long. The germline V gene encodes CDR1 SGHRS and CDR2 YFSETQ. Trimming at V came to 0 bases and at J to 7 bases, leaving 12 bases not matched to a gene. This CDR3 is CASSLDPGTSGRANEQFF. The DNA of the CDR3 is TGCGCCAGCAGCTTGGACCCCGGGACTAGCGGCCGGGCTAATGAGCAGTTCTTC.

The DNA for the CDR3 is TGTGCCAGCAGCTTCGGTTCCGACAGGCGTGGGAAGAACACTGAAGCTTTCTTT. Its translation: CASSFGSDRRGKNTEAFF. The J gene is TRBJ1-1, the V gene TRBV5-4; a weak D match, TRBD1 (6 bases). The V gene lost 2 bases and the J gene lost 1 base, with 21 bases spanning the gap. This CDR3 has 18 residues. Germline CDR1 and CDR2: SGHNT and YYREEE (reference sequence). Full variable domain (outside the CDR3, taken from reference TRBV5-4 and TRBJ1-1): ETGVTQSPTHLIKTRGQQVTLRCSSQSGHNTVSWYQQALGQGPQFIFQYYREEENGRGNFPPRFSGLQFPNYSSELNVNALELDDSALYLCASSFGSDRRGKNTEAFFGQGTRLTVV.

The chain employs TRBV7-2 and TRBJ1-6; 10 bases are a match to TRBD1. V shed 5 bases, J shed 13 bases, and the junction held 11 bases outside the gene matches. Per germline, CDR1 SGHTA and CDR2 FQGNSA. This CDR3 comprises 15 residues. The CDR3 reads CASSPRTGGPQPLHF. The CDR3 DNA follows: TGTGCCAGCAGCCCCAGGACAGGGGGGCCTCAGCCCCTCCACTTT.

The rearrangement uses TRBV6-1 and TRBJ2-3; TRBD2 aligns across 8 bases. CDR3 size: 16 residues. Germline V lookup: CDR1 MNHNS, CDR2 SASEGT. The V and J ends lost 2 bases and 5 bases, in that order; junction bases with no gene match: 9. The CDR3 protein is CASSEPSSGMVDTQYF. CDR3 coding DNA: TGTGCCAGCAGTGAACCCAGTAGCGGGATGGTAGATACGCAGTATTTT.

The rearrangement uses TRBV12-3 or TRBV12-4 and TRBJ1-4; D is unclear. Between the trimmed V and J ends, which lost 4 bases and 4 bases, there was a span of 7 bases. The CDR3 spans 13 residues. The CDR3 nucleotides read TGTGCCAGCAGTTCATCCCTTAATGAAAAACTGTTTTTT. Translated: CASSSSLNEKLFF.

This chain connects TRBV5-1 to TRBJ2-5, with 11 positions matching TRBD2. The length of the CDR3 is 16 residues. With V trimmed by 2 bases and J by 3 bases, 6 bases remained unmatched. Germline assignment: CDR1 SGHRS and CDR2 YFSETQ. The DNA for the CDR3 is TGCGCCAGCAGCTTTCGACTAGCGGGAACAGAAGAGACCCAGTACTTC. This translates into CASSFRLAGTEETQYF.

The V call is TRBV15, the J call TRBJ1-5; 9 positions match TRBD1. CDR3 size: 15 residues. Germline loops: CDR1 LNHNV, CDR2 YYDKDF (reference sequence). J was trimmed by 5 bases and V by 3 bases; bases with no gene match: 5. The DNA of the CDR3 is TGTGCCACCAGCAGGGGGACAGGGTTTCATCAGCCCCAGCATTTT. Amino acids: CATSRGTGFHQPQHF.

This chain joins TRBV5-1 and TRBJ1-2; the D is unclear. V was shortened by 2 bases and J by 0 bases, with 8 bases between the two germline ends. The CDR3 totals 14 residues. Germline V gives CDR1 SGHRS, CDR2 YFSETQ. The CDR3 loop reads CASSLGGSNYGYTF. CDR3 DNA: TGCGCCAGCAGCTTAGGCGGGTCTAACTATGGCTACACCTTC.

This chain connects TRBV25-1 to TRBJ2-2; D tentatively reads TRBD1 or TRBD2 (5 bases each). Germline-derived CDR1 and CDR2 are MGHDK and SYGVNS. Trimming removed 6 bases at V and 4 bases at J, with 21 bases between. The CDR3 covers 17 residues. In DNA, the CDR3 is TGTGCCAGCAGCCCGGGACGGGGACGGGCCGGCACCGGGGAGCTGTTTTTT. The encoded protein is CASSPGRGRAGTGELFF.

The rearrangement uses TRBV7-3 and TRBJ2-1, with TRBD1 identical over 8 bases. The CDR3 loop spans 13 amino acids. The germline V gene encodes CDR1 SGHTA and CDR2 FQGTGA. V gave up 5 bases and J gave up 10 bases; unmatched junction bases: 7. In DNA, the CDR3 is TGTGCCAGCAGCGGCCAGGGGGCAGGGGAGCAGTTCTTC. As protein: CASSGQGAGEQFF.

V and J are TRBV3-1 (or the pseudogene TRBV3-2) and TRBJ2-3; TRBD2 matches 13 bases. J gave up 0 bases and V 2 bases, and 5 bases lay outside the gene matches. The CDR3 totals 18 residues. Germline V CDR1 and CDR2: LGHDT, YNNKEL (reference sequence). CDR3 residues: CASSQMTSGGYSTDTQYF. Written as DNA, the CDR3 is TGTGCCAGCAGCCAAATGACTAGCGGGGGGTATAGCACAGATACGCAGTATTTT.